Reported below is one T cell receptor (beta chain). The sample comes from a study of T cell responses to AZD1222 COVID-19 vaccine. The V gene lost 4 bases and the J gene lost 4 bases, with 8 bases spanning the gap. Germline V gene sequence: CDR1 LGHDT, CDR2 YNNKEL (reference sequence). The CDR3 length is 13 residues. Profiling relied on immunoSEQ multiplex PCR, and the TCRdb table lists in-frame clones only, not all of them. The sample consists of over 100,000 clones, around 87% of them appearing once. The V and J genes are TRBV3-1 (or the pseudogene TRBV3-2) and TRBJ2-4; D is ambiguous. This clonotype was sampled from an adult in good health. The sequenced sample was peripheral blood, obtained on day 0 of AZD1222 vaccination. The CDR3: CASSLTAKNIQYF. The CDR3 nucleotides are TGTGCCAGCAGCCTCACGGCTAAAAACATTCAGTACTTC.